These 10 T cell receptor beta chains were all obtained from the same sample, sequenced in a study of blood T cells in healthy people across ages (dated by TCRdb to between 2014 and 2016). Library preparation used 5' RACE. A second PCR of roughly 7 to 12 cycles was run with a J-beta primer mix and a sample-barcoded 5' primer. Using fastp at Q25 and MiXCR, TCRdb reprocessed the public reads and kept productive beta chains. One record per CDR3 amino acid sequence lists the most common genes and DNA. The sample has some 1,800,000 distinct CDR3 sequences on record, approximately 39% of them singletons. The ten top clones hold 23% of the sample. The specimen sequenced was blood. These receptor sequences come from a human donor in good health.

This rearrangement joins TRBV21-1 to TRBJ1-6; the D call in the table, TRBD1, was not verified against the DNA. TRBV21-1 corresponds to a pseudogene. The CDR3 has 16 residues. CDR3 coding DNA: TGTGCCAGCAGCAAAGCTTGGTGGGACAGGGTTTCGCCCCTCCACTTT. It specifies CASSKAWWDRVSPLHF.

This chain uses TRBV7-3 with TRBJ2-2; D unresolved. Trimming shortened V by 0 bases and J by 8 bases, and 16 bases separated the two germline ends. Germline assignment: CDR1 SGHTA and CDR2 FQGTGA. The CDR3 loop spans 16 amino acids. DNA for the CDR3: TGTGCCAGCAGCTTAACCCCCGCGAGAGTGGGGGGGGAGCTGTTTTTT. It encodes CASSLTPARVGGELFF.

This clonotype has a handful of counts. The gene calls are TRBV15 and TRBJ2-5; 9 nucleotides align to TRBD1. The V segment lost 0 bases and the J segment 4 bases; nucleotides outside the gene matches: 6. CDR3 length: 16 residues. The germline CDR1 and CDR2 sequences are LNHNV and YYDKDF (reference sequence). The CDR3 spells CATSREAGTGLETQYF. The CDR3 nucleotides are TGTGCCACCAGCAGAGAAGCCGGGACAGGGCTAGAGACCCAGTACTTC.

The genes are TRBV7-2 and TRBJ2-3, with D possibly TRBD2 on 5 matching bases. Trimming removed 6 bases at V and 4 bases at J, with 23 bases between. CDR1 and CDR2 from the germline V gene are SGHTA and FQGNSA. The CDR3 runs to 17 residues. DNA of the CDR3: TGTGCCAGCAGTCGCACTATACTAGGTGGGGTTCCAGATACGCAGTATTTT. This codes for CASSRTILGGVPDTQYF.

A single count supports this clonotype. This rearrangement joins TRBV4-3 to TRBJ2-7; D is possibly TRBD1 (6 bases). The germline V gene has CDR1 LGHNA and CDR2 YSLEER. The length of the CDR3 is 14 residues. With 0 bases removed from V and 10 bases from J, the gap between germline ends came to 16 bases. CDR3 bases: TGCGCCAGCAGCCAAGATCCAGACATGGGGGCCCAGTACTTC. The encoded protein is CASSQDPDMGAQYF.

Note on this clonotype: Since a much larger clone is just one base distant, this may be a read error. This chain joins TRBV12-3 or TRBV12-4 and TRBJ2-7; 8 bases line up with TRBD1. This CDR3 contains 14 residues. CDR3 protein: CACSDQGARDEQYF. In DNA form, the CDR3 reads TGTGCCTGCAGTGATCAGGGGGCGCGGGACGAGCAGTACTTC.

This clonotype was picked up a small number of times. The V call is TRBV20-1, the J call TRBJ2-7, with 9 bases identical to TRBD1. This CDR3 is 15 amino acids long. The trim removed 0 bases at V and 3 bases at J, leaving 6 bases unmatched. The V gene's germline CDR1 is DFQATT and CDR2 SNEGSKA (reference sequence). The CDR3 DNA follows: TGCAGTGCTAGAGATCTGGGGACAGGGTACTACGAGCAGTACTTC. As protein: CSARDLGTGYYEQYF.

The CDR3 DNA sequence: TGCGCCAGCAACTCTTTTGGGAGTTTAGATACGCAGTATTTT. Amino acid sequence: CASNSFGSLDTQYF. This rearrangement joins TRBV5-1 to TRBJ2-3; D is perhaps TRBD2 (5 bases). V was cut by 6 bases and J by 5 bases, with 16 bases left in between. The CDR3 sequence is 14 residues long. Per the germline V gene, CDR1 is SGHRS and CDR2 is YFSETQ. Looking up the rest from reference TRBV5-1 and TRBJ2-3 gives the full variable domain: KAGVTQTPRYLIKTRGQQVTLSCSPISGHRSVSWYQQTPGQGLQFLFEYFSETQRNKGNFPGRFSGRQFSNSRSEMNVSTLELGDSALYLCASNSFGSLDTQYFGPGTRLTVL.

J is TRBJ2-5 and V is TRBV4-1; D call uncertain. Trimming cost V 1 base and J 4 bases, with 10 bases left between them. The V gene's germline CDR1 is MGHRA and CDR2 YSYEKL. The CDR3 has 14 amino acids. The CDR3, as DNA: TGCGCCAGCAGCCAAGTCTTGAGAGGAGAGACCCAGTACTTC. Translation: CASSQVLRGETQYF.

The genes are TRBV6-2 or TRBV6-3 and TRBJ1-5; D gene unclear. V shed 6 bases and J shed 6 bases, with 12 bases lying between them. CDR1 and CDR2 from the germline V gene are MNHEY and SVGEGT. This CDR3 spans 13 amino acids. CDR3 bases: TGTGCCAGCAGCCCAACACTCGTTCAGCCCCAGCATTTT. As protein: CASSPTLVQPQHF.